The source of this T cell receptor beta chain is a study of prognosis after radiotherapy for stage I lung cancer. Overall study: Subsequent to radiotherapy, distant metastatic disease emerged in a handful of patients (median around 7 months), whereas some 14 exhibited no significant progression.

Amplicons of TCR beta CDR3 were generated from genomic DNA by two-round multiplex PCR. Every TRBV and TRBJ gene had its own specific primer in first-round PCR. MiXCR, applied by TCRdb to the multiplex PCR reads, yields one record per CDR3 protein. This table has some 60,000 distinct CDR3 sequences, less than 30% appearing once. Two sampling time points were used, and about 6 milliliters of peripheral blood were drawn at each. Whole-study findings and limits: The way patients used TRBV and TRBJ genes reportedly differed depending on whether they had metastases.

In its sample, this clonotype was seen many times. The antigen remains unidentified. The material was PBMCs, obtained before or after stereotactic body radiation therapy (not recorded which). The sequence was obtained from a donor aged 50 or older with non-small cell lung cancer.

CDR3 nucleotides: TGTGCCAGCAGTCTCTCCGGGACAGATGGCTACACCTTC. Translation gives CASSLSGTDGYTF. The rearrangement joins TRBV12-3 or TRBV12-4 to TRBJ1-2; 7 bases fit TRBD1. The V segment lost 5 bases and the J segment 6 bases; nucleotides outside the gene matches: 6. CDR3 size: 13 residues.